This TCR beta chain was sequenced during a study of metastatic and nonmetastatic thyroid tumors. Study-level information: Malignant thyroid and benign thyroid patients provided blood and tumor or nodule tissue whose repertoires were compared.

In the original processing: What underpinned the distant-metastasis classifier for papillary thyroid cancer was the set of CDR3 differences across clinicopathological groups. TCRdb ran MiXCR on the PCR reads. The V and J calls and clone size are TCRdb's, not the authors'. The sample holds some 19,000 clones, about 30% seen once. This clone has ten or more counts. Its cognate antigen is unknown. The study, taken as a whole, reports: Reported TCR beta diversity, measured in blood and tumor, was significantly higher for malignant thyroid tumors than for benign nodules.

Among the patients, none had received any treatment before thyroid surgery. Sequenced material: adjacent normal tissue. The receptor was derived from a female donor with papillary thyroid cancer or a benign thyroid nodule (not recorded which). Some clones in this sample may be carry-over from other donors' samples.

The CDR3 coding sequence is TGTGCCAGCAGGCCTGACGGGGGAGGCCAGCCCCAGCATTTT. Its protein is CASRPDGGGQPQHF. The V and J genes are TRBV2 and TRBJ1-5; possibly TRBD1 for D (5 bases). Trimming shortened V by 6 bases and J by 7 bases, and 16 bases separated the two germline ends. The CDR3 is 14 amino acids. The germline CDR1 and CDR2 sequences are SNHLY and FYNNEI.